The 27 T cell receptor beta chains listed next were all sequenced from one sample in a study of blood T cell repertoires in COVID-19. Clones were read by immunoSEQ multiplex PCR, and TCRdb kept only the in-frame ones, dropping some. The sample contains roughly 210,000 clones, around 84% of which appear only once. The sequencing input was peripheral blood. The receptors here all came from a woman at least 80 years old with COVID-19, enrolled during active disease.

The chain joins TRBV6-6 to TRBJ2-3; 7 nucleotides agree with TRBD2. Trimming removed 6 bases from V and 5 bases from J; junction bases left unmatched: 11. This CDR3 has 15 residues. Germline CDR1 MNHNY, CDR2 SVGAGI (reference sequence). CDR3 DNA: TGTGCCAGCAGACCTCCGGGTGTAGCGGGAGATACGCAGTATTTT. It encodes CASRPPGVAGDTQYF.

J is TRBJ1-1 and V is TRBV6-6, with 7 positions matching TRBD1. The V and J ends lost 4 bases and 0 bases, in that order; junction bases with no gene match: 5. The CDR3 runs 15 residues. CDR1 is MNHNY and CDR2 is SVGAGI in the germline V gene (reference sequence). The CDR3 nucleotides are TGTGCCAGCAGTTCCCAGGGACAGATGAACACTGAAGCTTTCTTT. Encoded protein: CASSSQGQMNTEAFF.

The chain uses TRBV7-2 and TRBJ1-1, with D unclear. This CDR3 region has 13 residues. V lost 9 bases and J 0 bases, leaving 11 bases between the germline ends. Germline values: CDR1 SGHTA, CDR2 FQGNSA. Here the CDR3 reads CASFRSLNTEAFF. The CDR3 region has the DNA TGTGCCAGTTTTCGTTCCCTGAACACTGAAGCTTTCTTT. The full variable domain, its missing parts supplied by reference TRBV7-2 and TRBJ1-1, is GAGVSQSPSNKVTEKGKDVELRCDPISGHTALYWYRQSLGQGLEFLIYFQGNSAPDKSGLPSDRFSAERTGGSVSTLTIQRTQQEDSAVYLCASFRSLNTEAFFGQGTRLTVV.

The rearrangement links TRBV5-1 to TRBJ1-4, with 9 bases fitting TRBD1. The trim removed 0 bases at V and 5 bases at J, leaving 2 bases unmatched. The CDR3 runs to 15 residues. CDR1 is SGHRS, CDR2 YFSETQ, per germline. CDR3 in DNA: TGCGCCAGCAGCTTGGGCGGACAGGGGAATGAAAAACTGTTTTTT. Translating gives CASSLGGQGNEKLFF. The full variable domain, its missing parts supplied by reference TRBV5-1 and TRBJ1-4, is KAGVTQTPRYLIKTRGQQVTLSCSPISGHRSVSWYQQTPGQGLQFLFEYFSETQRNKGNFPGRFSGRQFSNSRSEMNVSTLELGDSALYLCASSLGGQGNEKLFFGSGTQLSVL.

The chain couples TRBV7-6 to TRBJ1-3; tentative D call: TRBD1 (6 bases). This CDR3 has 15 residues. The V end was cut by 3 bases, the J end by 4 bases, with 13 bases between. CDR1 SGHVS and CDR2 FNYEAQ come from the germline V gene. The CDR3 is CASSFQGGAGNTIYF. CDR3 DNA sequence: TGTGCCAGCAGCTTTCAAGGGGGTGCCGGAAACACCATATATTTT.

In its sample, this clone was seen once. This CDR3 reads CSVVGSQNTEAFF. The CDR3 nucleotides are TGCAGCGTTGTGGGCAGCCAGAACACTGAAGCTTTCTTT. This chain links TRBV29-1 with TRBJ1-1; D unresolved. Germline V lookup: CDR1 SQVTM, CDR2 ANQGSEA. The CDR3 runs to 13 residues. The V end lost 4 bases, the J end lost 1 base, and 10 bases lay between the germline ends. The variable domain in full, completed from reference TRBV29-1 and TRBJ1-1, reads SAVISQKPSRDICQRGTSLTIQCQVDSQVTMMFWYRQQPGQSLTLIATANQGSEATYESGFVIDKFPISRPNLTFSTLTVSNMSPEDSSIYLCSVVGSQNTEAFFGQGTRLTVV.

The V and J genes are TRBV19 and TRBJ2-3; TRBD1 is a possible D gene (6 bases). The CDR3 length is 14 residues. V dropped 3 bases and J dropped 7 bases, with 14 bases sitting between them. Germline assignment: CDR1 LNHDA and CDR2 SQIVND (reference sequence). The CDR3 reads CASSIGGGRNTQYF. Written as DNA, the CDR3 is TGTGCCAGTAGTATTGGTGGGGGCAGAAATACGCAGTATTTT.

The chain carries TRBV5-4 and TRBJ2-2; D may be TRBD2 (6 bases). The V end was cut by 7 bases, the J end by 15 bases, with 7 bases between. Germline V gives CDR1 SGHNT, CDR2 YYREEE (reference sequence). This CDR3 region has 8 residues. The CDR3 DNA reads TGTGCCAGCCGGGACTTGTTTTTT. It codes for CASRDLFF. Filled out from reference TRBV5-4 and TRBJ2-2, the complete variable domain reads ETGVTQSPTHLIKTRGQQVTLRCSSQSGHNTVSWYQQALGQGPQFIFQYYREEENGRGNFPPRFSGLQFPNYSSELNVNALELDDSALYLCASRDLFFGEGSRLTVL.

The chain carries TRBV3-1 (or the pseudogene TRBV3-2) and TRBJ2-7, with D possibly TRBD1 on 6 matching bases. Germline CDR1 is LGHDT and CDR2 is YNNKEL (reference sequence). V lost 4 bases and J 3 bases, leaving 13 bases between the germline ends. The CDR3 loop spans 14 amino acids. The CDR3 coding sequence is TGTGCCAGCAGCCCGCTCGGACAGAACTACGAGCAGTACTTC. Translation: CASSPLGQNYEQYF.

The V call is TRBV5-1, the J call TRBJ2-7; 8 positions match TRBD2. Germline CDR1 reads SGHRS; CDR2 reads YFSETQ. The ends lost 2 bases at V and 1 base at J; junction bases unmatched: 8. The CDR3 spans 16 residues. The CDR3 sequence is CASSFNLAGSSYEQYF. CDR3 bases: TGCGCCAGCAGCTTTAATCTAGCGGGCTCTTCCTACGAGCAGTACTTC.

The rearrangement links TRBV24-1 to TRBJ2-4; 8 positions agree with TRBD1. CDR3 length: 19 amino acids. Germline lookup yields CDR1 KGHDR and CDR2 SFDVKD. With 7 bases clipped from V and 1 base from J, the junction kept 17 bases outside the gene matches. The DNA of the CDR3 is TGTGCCACCAGAAGGCCAGACAGGGGAGTTTGGAGGGCCAAAAACATTCAGTACTTC. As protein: CATRRPDRGVWRAKNIQYF.

Here the CDR3 DNA reads TGTGCCAGCAGCCTACAGGGGGTTAACTATGGCTACACCTTC. It translates to CASSLQGVNYGYTF. This sequence joins TRBV3-1 (or the pseudogene TRBV3-2) and TRBJ1-2; TRBD1 aligns across 8 bases. The junction had 2 bases not matched to a gene; V was cut back by 4 bases and J by 1 base. The germline CDR1 and CDR2 sequences are LGHDT and YNNKEL (reference sequence). The CDR3 length is 14 residues.

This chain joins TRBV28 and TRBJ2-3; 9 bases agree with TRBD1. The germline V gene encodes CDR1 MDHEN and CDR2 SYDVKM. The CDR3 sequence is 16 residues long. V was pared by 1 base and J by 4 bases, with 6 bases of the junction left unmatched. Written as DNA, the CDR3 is TGTGCCAGCAGTTTATTGGGACAGGGTCTATCAGATACGCAGTATTTT. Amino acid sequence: CASSLLGQGLSDTQYF.

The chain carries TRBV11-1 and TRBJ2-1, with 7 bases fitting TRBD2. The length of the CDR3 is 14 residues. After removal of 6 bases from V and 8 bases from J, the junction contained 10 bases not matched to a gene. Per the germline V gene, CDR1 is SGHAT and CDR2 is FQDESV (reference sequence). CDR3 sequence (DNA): TGTGCCAGCAGGAGTCCGGGACTACAAGATGAGCAGTTCTTC. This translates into CASRSPGLQDEQFF.

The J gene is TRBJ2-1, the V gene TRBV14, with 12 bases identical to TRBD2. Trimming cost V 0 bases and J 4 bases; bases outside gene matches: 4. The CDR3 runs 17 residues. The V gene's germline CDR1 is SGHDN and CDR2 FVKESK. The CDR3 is CASSQDVGTSGYNEQFF. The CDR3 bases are TGTGCCAGCAGCCAAGATGTCGGGACTAGCGGGTACAATGAGCAGTTCTTC.

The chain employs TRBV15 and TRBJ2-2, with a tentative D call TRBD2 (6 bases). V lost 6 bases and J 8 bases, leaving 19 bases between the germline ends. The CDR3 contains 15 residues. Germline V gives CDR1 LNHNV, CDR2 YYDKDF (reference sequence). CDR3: CATRSGTLEAGELFF. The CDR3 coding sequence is TGTGCCACCAGATCAGGGACTCTTGAGGCGGGGGAGCTGTTTTTT.

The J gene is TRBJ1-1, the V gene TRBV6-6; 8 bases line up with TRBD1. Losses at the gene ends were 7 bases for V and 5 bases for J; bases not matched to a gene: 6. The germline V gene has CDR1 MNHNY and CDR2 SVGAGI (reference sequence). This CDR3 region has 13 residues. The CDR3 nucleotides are TGTGCCAGCAAAACAGGGGGAGATACTGAAGCTTTCTTT. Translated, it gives CASKTGGDTEAFF.

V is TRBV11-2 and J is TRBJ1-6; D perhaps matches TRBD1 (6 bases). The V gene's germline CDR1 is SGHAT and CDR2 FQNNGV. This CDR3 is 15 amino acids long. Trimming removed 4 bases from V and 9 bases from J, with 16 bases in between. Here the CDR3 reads CASSSDTGIISPLHF. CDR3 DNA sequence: TGTGCCAGCAGCTCCGACACAGGGATCATTTCACCCCTCCACTTT.

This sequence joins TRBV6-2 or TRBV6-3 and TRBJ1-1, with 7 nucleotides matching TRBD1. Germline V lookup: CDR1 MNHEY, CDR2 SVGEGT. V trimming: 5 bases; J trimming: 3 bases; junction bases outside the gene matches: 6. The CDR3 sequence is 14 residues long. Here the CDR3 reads CASSGRQGDTEAFF. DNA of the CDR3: TGTGCCAGCAGTGGGAGACAGGGTGACACTGAAGCTTTCTTT.

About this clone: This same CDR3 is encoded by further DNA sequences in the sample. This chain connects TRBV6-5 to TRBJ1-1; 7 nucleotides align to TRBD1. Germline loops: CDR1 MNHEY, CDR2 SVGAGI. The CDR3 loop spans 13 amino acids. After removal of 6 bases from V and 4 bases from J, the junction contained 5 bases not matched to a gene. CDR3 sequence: CASRRQGGTEAFF. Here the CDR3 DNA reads TGTGCCAGCAGGAGACAGGGAGGCACTGAAGCTTTCTTT.

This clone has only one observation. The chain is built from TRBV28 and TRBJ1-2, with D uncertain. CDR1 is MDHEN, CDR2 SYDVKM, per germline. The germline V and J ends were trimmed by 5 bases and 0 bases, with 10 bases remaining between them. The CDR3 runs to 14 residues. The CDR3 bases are TGTGCCAGCAGTAGCGGGCAGGCTAACTATGGCTACACCTTC. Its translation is CASSSGQANYGYTF.

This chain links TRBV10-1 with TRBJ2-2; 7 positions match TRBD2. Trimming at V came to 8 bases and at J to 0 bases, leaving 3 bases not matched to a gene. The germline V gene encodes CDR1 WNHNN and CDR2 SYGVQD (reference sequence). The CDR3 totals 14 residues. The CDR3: CASWGGTNTGELFF. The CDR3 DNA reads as TGCGCCAGCTGGGGGGGTACGAACACCGGGGAGCTGTTTTTT.

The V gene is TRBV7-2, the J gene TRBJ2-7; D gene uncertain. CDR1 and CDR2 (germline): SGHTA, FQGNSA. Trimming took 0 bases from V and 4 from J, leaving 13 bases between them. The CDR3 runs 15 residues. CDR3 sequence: CASSLAGEVVYEQYF. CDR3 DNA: TGTGCCAGCAGCTTAGCGGGTGAGGTGGTATACGAGCAGTACTTC.

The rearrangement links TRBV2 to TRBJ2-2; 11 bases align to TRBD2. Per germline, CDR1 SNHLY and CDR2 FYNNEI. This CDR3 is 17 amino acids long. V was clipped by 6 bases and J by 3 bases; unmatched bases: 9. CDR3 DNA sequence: TGTGCCAGCAGGGGCCCCACTAGCGGGGGTGACACCGGGGAGCTGTTTTTT. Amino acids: CASRGPTSGGDTGELFF.

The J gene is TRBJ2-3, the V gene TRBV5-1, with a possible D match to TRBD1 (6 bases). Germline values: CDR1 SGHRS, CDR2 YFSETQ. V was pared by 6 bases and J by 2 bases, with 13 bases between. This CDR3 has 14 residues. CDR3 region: CASNRDGNTDTQYF. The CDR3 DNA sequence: TGCGCCAGCAACAGGGATGGAAACACAGATACGCAGTATTTT.

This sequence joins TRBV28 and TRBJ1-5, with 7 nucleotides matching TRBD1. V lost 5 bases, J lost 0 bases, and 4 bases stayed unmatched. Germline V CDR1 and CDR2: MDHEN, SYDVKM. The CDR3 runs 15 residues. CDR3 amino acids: CASSRTGSSNQPQHF. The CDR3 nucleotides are TGTGCCAGCAGTCGGACAGGCTCTAGCAATCAGCCCCAGCATTTT.

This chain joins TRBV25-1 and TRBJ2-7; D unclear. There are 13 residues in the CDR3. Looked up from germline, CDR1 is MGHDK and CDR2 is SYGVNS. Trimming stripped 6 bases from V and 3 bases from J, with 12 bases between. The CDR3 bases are TGTGCCAGCAGGGAGTTCCAAAACTACGAGCAGTACGTC. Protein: CASREFQNYEQYV.